This T cell receptor beta chain is from a study of blood T cell repertoires in COVID-19. The table came from immunoSEQ multiplex PCR; TCRdb's copy has only in-frame clones and leaves some out. The sample carries about 250,000 clones, roughly 83% recorded once. The germline CDR1 and CDR2 sequences are LGHDT and YNNKEL (reference sequence). The CDR3 is 15 amino acids. V was clipped by 5 bases and J by 0 bases, with 13 bases between them. The clonotype was recovered from a man older than 75 with acute or convalescent COVID-19. V gene TRBV3-1 (or the pseudogene TRBV3-2) combines with J gene TRBJ1-2; D uncertain. Material for sequencing was peripheral blood. CDR3 DNA sequence: TGTGCCAGCAGCAACCACGGAACAGCTAACTATGGCTACACCTTC. Amino acids: CASSNHGTANYGYTF.